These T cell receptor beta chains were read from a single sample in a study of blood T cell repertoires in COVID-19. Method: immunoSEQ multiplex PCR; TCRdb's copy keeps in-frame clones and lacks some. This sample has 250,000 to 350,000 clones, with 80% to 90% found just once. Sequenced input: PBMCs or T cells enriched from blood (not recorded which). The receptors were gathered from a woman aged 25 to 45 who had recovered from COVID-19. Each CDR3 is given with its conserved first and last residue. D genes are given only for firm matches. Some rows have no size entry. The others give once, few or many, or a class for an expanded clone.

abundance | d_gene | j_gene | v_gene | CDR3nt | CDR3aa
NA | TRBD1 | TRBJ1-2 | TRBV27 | TGTGCCAGCAGTCCCGATCTCGGGACAGCATATGGCTACACCTTC | CASSPDLGTAYGYTF
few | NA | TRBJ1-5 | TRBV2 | TGTGCCAGCAGTGAAGATATTCAGCCCCAGCATTTT | CASSEDIQPQHF
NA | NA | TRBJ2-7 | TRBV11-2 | TGTGCCAGCAGCTTAGTCTTAGCGAGCTCCTACGAGCAGTACTTC | CASSLVLASSYEQYF
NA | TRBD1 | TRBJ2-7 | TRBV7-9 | TGTGCCAGCAGCTTACGACAGGGTGTGGGCGAGCAGTACTTC | CASSLRQGVGEQYF
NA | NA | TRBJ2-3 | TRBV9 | TGTGCCAGCAGCGCTAATGGTAGAGCGGGAGATACGCAGTATTTT | CASSANGRAGDTQYF
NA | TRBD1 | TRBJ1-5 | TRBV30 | TGTGCCTGGAGTTCGGGGGGGACCTTGACAGGGTTACCCAATGGACAGCCCCAGCATTTT | CAWSSGGTLTGLPNGQPQHF
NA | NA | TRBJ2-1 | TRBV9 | TGTGCCAGCAGCGTGACCGGGGGTTACAATGAGCAGTTCTTC | CASSVTGGYNEQFF
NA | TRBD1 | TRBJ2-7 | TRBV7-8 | TGTGCCAGCAGCTTAGTAACGACAGGGACGCACGAGCAGTACTTC | CASSLVTTGTHEQYF
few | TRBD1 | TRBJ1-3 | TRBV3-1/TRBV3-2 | TGTGCCAGCAGCCGACAAACAGGGGGCTCTGGAAACACCATATATTTT | CASSRQTGGSGNTIYF
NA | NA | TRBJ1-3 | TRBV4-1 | TGCGCCAGCAGCCAATGGGGCAGGGGTAACGGAAACACCATATATTTT | CASSQWGRGNGNTIYF
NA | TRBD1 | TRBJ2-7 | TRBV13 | TGTGCCAGCAGCTCGGACAGGGGGCCCCAGGGCCCATCCTACGAGCAGTACTTC | CASSSDRGPQGPSYEQYF
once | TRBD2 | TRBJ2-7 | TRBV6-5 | TGTGCCAGCTTTCATCTAGCGGGAGGGTACGAGCAGTACTTC | CASFHLAGGYEQYF
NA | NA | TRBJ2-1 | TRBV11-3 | TGTGCCAGCAGCCTGGGCCTGGAGGAGGGGCAGTTCTTC | CASSLGLEEGQFF
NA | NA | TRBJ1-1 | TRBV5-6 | TGTGCCAGCAGCTTGCACTCTCCTATTAGTAGGAACACTGAAGCTTTCTTT | CASSLHSPISRNTEAFF
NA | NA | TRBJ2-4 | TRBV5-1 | TGCGCCAGCAGCTTGGCCGGGTTAATGGGACACCTAGCCAAAAACATTCAGTACTTC | CASSLAGLMGHLAKNIQYF
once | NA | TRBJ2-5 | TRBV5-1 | TGCGCCAGCATGTTGGGGGGTTTTCAAGAGACCCAGTACTTC | CASMLGGFQETQYF
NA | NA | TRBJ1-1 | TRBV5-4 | TGTGCCAGCAGCTTGGAACCGACAGGCGGAAACACTGAAGCTTTCTTT | CASSLEPTGGNTEAFF
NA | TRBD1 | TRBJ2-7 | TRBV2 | TGTGCCAGCAGGCCGTCGACAGGGTGGATGGACGAGCAGTACTTC | CASRPSTGWMDEQYF
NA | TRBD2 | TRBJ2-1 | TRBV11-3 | TGTGCCAGCAGCTTAGGCGGACTAGCGGGGGCTTTCAGCTCCTACAATGAGCAGTTCTTC | CASSLGGLAGAFSSYNEQFF